Each of the 2 T cell receptor beta chains below was sequenced from the same sample in a study of blood T cell repertoires in COVID-19. Profiling relied on immunoSEQ multiplex PCR, and the TCRdb table lists in-frame clones only, not all of them. The repertoire consists of about 330,000 clones, with about 91% occurring once and the leading ten covering around 9.9%. Specimen: peripheral blood. Receptor source: a man aged 25 to 45 with COVID-19, enrolled during active disease.

This clone was observed many times. This chain connects TRBV5-1 to TRBJ2-2; D is possibly TRBD1 (5 bases). Germline V gives CDR1 SGHRS, CDR2 YFSETQ. The V end was cut by 0 bases, the J end by 2 bases, with 8 bases between. The CDR3 has 15 amino acids. CDR3 sequence reads: CASSLGQINTGELFF. CDR3 coding DNA: TGCGCCAGCAGCTTGGGACAGATTAACACCGGGGAGCTGTTTTTT.

This chain uses TRBV7-3 with TRBJ2-1; TRBD2 matches 9 bases. The CDR3 length is 18 residues. The V gene's germline CDR1 is SGHTA and CDR2 FQGTGA. V lost 5 bases, J lost 4 bases, and 15 bases stayed unmatched. The CDR3 coding sequence is TGTGCCAGCAGCCCTCGAGGGCGGGGGGGCCGCGGGTACAATGAGCAGTTCTTC. Residues: CASSPRGRGGRGYNEQFF.